The 13 T cell receptor beta chains in this list originate from one sample, sequenced in a study of T cells in Graves' hyperthyroidism and ophthalmopathy (dated by TCRdb to 2018 to 2020). The library was prepared using multiplex PCR. TCRdb names Illumina HiSeq 2000 as the instrument used. The TCR beta CDR3 regions were amplified from RNA transcripts. The first round of RT-PCR for the TCR CDR3 was performed with the HTBI primer set and the Qiagen OneStep RT-PCR kit. Using fastp trimming at Q25 and MiXCR clonotype assembly, TCRdb reanalyzed the public sequencing data and kept in-frame beta chains. When rows share a CDR3 protein, they turn into one entry using the most common DNA and genes. This sample has roughly 380,000 distinct CDR3 sequences in its table, and approximately 13% of those were observed once. In total, the top ten clones hold around 20% of the sample. Sequencing was carried out using blood. Source of these receptors: a man under 40 with Graves' hyperthyroidism that later progressed to Graves' ophthalmopathy.

The CDR3 spells CASSFQGLSLHF. CDR3 in DNA: TGTGCCAGCAGTTTTCAGGGGCTCTCCCTCCACTTT. The V call is TRBV12-3 or TRBV12-4, the J call TRBJ1-6, with D perhaps TRBD1 (6 bases). V gave up 3 bases and J gave up 14 bases, with 11 bases separating them. The CDR3 has 12 amino acids.

This clonotype was seen ten or more times. The V gene is TRBV28, the J gene TRBJ1-4, with TRBD1 as a possible D gene (6 bases). This CDR3 is built from 15 residues. The V end was cut by 6 bases, the J end by 3 bases, with 14 bases between. In germline, CDR1 is MDHEN, CDR2 SYDVKM. The CDR3 region is CASSQGGGANEKLFF. The CDR3 coding sequence is TGTGCCAGCAGCCAAGGAGGGGGAGCTAATGAAAAACTGTTTTTT. Using reference TRBV28 and TRBJ1-4 for the parts outside the CDR3, the full variable domain is DVKVTQSSRYLVKRTGEKVFLECVQDMDHENMFWYRQDPGLGLRLIYFSYDVKMKEKGDIPEGYSVSREKKERFSLILESASTNQTSMYLCASSQGGGANEKLFFGSGTQLSVL.

V gene TRBV20-1 combines with J gene TRBJ2-1; a possible D gene is TRBD1 (6 bases). CDR3 length: 17 amino acids. The germline V gene encodes CDR1 DFQATT and CDR2 SNEGSKA (reference sequence). Trimming shortened V by 2 bases and J by 4 bases, and 21 bases separated the two germline ends. CDR3 nucleotide sequence: TGCAGTGCTAGAAAAGGGACACCTCGTTTACTATACAATGAGCAGTTCTTC. Encoded protein: CSARKGTPRLLYNEQFF.

In its sample, this clonotype was seen a few times. The chain has TRBV19 and TRBJ2-1, with D perhaps being TRBD1 or TRBD2 (5 bases each). This CDR3 region has 13 residues. Germline CDR1 reads LNHDA; CDR2 reads SQIVND (reference sequence). Between the trimmed V and J ends, which lost 5 bases and 10 bases, there was a span of 15 bases. The CDR3 DNA follows: TGTGCCAGTAGTGCCCTGAGGGGTACCGAGCAGTTCTTC. It encodes CASSALRGTEQFF.

With respect to this clonotype: Being one base from a much bigger clone, this may be a read error. V gene TRBV7-2 combines with J gene TRBJ2-7; 9 bases agree with TRBD1. From germline, CDR1 is SGHTA and CDR2 FQGNSA. Germline trimming cut 4 bases from V and 3 bases from J; bases unmatched to any gene: 7. This CDR3 comprises 15 residues. CDR3 nucleotide sequence: TGTGCCAGCAGCTCCGGGACAGGGTGGCGCTACGAGCAGTACTTC. Residues: CASSSGTGWRYEQYF.

This clonotype was recorded at least ten times. The rearrangement links TRBV6-1 to TRBJ1-2; possibly TRBD1 for D (5 bases). V was shortened by 6 bases and J by 4 bases, with 15 bases between the two germline ends. CDR1 and CDR2 from the germline V gene are MNHNS and SASEGT. CDR3 length: 14 residues. This chain's CDR3 is CASRVGQGPYGYTF. CDR3 sequence (DNA): TGTGCCAGCAGGGTTGGGCAGGGACCCTATGGCTACACCTTC.

This clonotype was seen many times. The rearrangement links TRBV18 to TRBJ2-3; no reliable D call. The V and J ends lost 6 bases and 4 bases respectively, with 11 bases between them. CDR1 KGHSH and CDR2 LQKENI come from the germline V gene. This CDR3 spans 13 amino acids. This chain's CDR3 is CASSGPYSDTQYF. In DNA form, the CDR3 reads TGTGCCAGCTCCGGGCCGTACTCAGATACGCAGTATTTT.

Many counts were recorded for this clonotype. The chain couples TRBV7-3 to TRBJ2-5; a possible D gene is TRBD2 (5 bases). Between the trimmed V and J ends, which lost 3 bases and 2 bases, there was a span of 7 bases. The CDR3 contains 13 residues. The germline V gene has CDR1 SGHTA and CDR2 FQGTGA. CDR3 region: CASSLIAQETQYF. The DNA of the CDR3 is TGTGCCAGCAGCTTGATAGCGCAAGAGACCCAGTACTTC.

This clonotype was detected only a few times. The chain has TRBV7-9 and TRBJ2-2; TRBD2 matches at 10 bases. Germline V CDR1 and CDR2: SEHNR, FQNEAQ (reference sequence). This CDR3 is built from 17 residues. V lost 8 bases and J lost 4; bases outside the gene matches: 13. In nucleotides, the CDR3 is TGTGCCAGCCATTCCTATAGCGGGGGGCCCCTCACCGGGGAGCTGTTTTTT. Its protein product is CASHSYSGGPLTGELFF.

The table lists this clonotype with a few counts. J is TRBJ1-1 and V is TRBV24-1; the D is unclear. The CDR3 consists of 13 residues. CDR1 is KGHDR and CDR2 is SFDVKD in the germline V gene. V shed 4 bases and J shed 6 bases, with 11 bases lying between them. This CDR3 is CATSESTRAEAFF. The CDR3 DNA sequence: TGTGCCACCAGTGAAAGTACGAGGGCTGAAGCTTTCTTT.

This clonotype was recorded at least ten times. The chain couples TRBV29-1 to TRBJ2-3, with a tentative D call TRBD2 (5 bases). V lost 4 bases to trimming and J lost 2 bases, with 10 bases between them. The CDR3 is 13 residues long. CDR1 and CDR2 (germline): SQVTM, ANQGSEA. The CDR3 nucleotides read TGCAGCGTTGTTGACTATGACACAGATACGCAGTATTTT. This sequence encodes CSVVDYDTDTQYF.

This clonotype was counted only a few times. V usage is TRBV28 and J usage is TRBJ2-2, with 7 nucleotides matching TRBD1. Unmatched junction bases numbered 7, after V lost 7 bases and J lost 11 bases. The CDR3 contains 12 residues. CDR1 and CDR2 (germline): MDHEN, SYDVKM. CDR3 residues: CASIQGVGELFF. CDR3 sequence (DNA): TGTGCCAGCATTCAGGGGGTCGGTGAGCTGTTTTTT. Combining the CDR3 with reference TRBV28 and TRBJ2-2 gives the whole variable domain DVKVTQSSRYLVKRTGEKVFLECVQDMDHENMFWYRQDPGLGLRLIYFSYDVKMKEKGDIPEGYSVSREKKERFSLILESASTNQTSMYLCASIQGVGELFFGEGSRLTVL.

This clonotype has only a few counts. This rearrangement joins TRBV6-1 to TRBJ2-3, with TRBD2 matching over 8 bases. V dropped 6 bases and J dropped 2; count of bases not matched to a gene: 7. The germline V gene has CDR1 MNHNS and CDR2 SASEGT. This CDR3 comprises 15 residues. The CDR3 region has the DNA TGTGCCAGCAGATCCCGGGGGGGACACACAGATACGCAGTATTTT. Translating it yields CASRSRGGHTDTQYF.